The 2 T cell receptor beta chains presented below share a single source sample, sequenced in a study of T cell changes during pregnancy in multiple sclerosis. Method: immunoSEQ multiplex PCR; TCRdb's copy keeps in-frame clones and lacks some. Of tens of thousands of clones listed, 91% were seen once; the top ten hold 0.8% to 0.95%. The specimen comprised peripheral blood, sampled before pregnancy. The source is a female donor with multiple sclerosis, enrolled in a pregnancy study.

This clone was recorded once. The chain employs TRBV7-9 and TRBJ2-1, with D perhaps matching TRBD2 (6 bases). This CDR3 is built from 16 residues. CDR1 and CDR2 from the germline V gene are SEHNR and FQNEAQ (reference sequence). Trimming cost V 5 bases and J 5 bases, with 19 bases left between them. The CDR3, as DNA: TGTGCCAGCAGCCCCCCTTCGGCGGGGCCAAACAATGAGCAGTTCTTC. This sequence encodes CASSPPSAGPNNEQFF.

The chain carries TRBV27 and TRBJ2-7; the match to TRBD2 covers 8 bases. CDR3 length: 14 amino acids. CDR1 and CDR2 from the germline V gene are MNHEY and SMNVEV (reference sequence). V gave up 6 bases and J gave up 4 bases; unmatched junction bases: 8. The CDR3 DNA sequence: TGTGCCAGCAGGGTGCCGGGGGGGGCTTACGAGCAGTACTTC. This encodes CASRVPGGAYEQYF.